This T cell receptor beta chain comes out of a study of blood T cell repertoires in COVID-19. Study summary: COVID-19 samples collected from the United States, Italy and Spain covered acute and convalescent phases.

Produced via immunoSEQ multiplex PCR; TCRdb's table is partial and in-frame only. The repertoire holds roughly 150,000 clones, roughly 93% seen once, with 1.5% to 2.5% in the top ten. V lost 4 bases and J lost 5; bases outside the gene matches: 3. The CDR3 is 15 residues long. Germline V gene lookup returns CDR1 SGHAT and CDR2 FQNNGV. This chain links TRBV11-2 with TRBJ1-6; 9 bases fit TRBD1. The specimen sequenced was peripheral blood. This receptor was taken from a woman in her sixties with COVID-19, enrolled during active disease. The CDR3 protein is CASSSRTGDNSPLHF. In DNA, the CDR3 is TGTGCCAGCAGCTCAAGGACAGGGGATAATTCACCCCTCCACTTT.